This TCR beta chain is from a study of spatial heterogeneity in lung cancer. The CDR3 covers 18 residues. Germline-derived CDR1 and CDR2 are ENHRY and SYGVKD. V lost 0 bases, J lost 2 bases, and 3 bases stayed unmatched. TCRdb re-analysed the 5' RACE reads in MiXCR, keeping a single row per CDR3 protein. The data show 40,000 to 45,000 distinct CDR3 sequences, approximately 7% seen once. As to time point: sample taken at primary tumor resection. Tumor, nontumor lung or frozen PBMC supplied whole RNA that was sequenced unsorted. Sequencing used PBMCs, obtained at surgery. V gene TRBV10-3 combines with J gene TRBJ2-3; TRBD2 matches at 15 bases. This clonotype was sampled from a female donor with early-stage non-small cell lung cancer. CDR3 DNA: TGTGCCATCAGTGAGTCGGGACTAGCGGGGGGCTCCACAGATACGCAGTATTTT. Protein sequence: CAISESGLAGGSTDTQYF.